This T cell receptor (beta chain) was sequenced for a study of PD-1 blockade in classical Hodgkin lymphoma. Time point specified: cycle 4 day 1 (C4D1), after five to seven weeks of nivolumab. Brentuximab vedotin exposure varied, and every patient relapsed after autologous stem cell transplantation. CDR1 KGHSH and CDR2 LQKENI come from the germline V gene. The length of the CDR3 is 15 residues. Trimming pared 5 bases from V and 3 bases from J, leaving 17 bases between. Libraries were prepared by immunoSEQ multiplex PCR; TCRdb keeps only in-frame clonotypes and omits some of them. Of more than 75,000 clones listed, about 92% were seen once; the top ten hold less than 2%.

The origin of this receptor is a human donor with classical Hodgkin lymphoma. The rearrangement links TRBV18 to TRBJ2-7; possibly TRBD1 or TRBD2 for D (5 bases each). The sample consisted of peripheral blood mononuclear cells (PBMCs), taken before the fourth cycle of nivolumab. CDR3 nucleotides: TGTGCCAGCTCAAGGTCGGGGCCCGTAGTCTACGAGCAGTACTTC. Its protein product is CASSRSGPVVYEQYF.